The T cell receptor (beta chain) described here comes from a study of cytomegalovirus exposure and HLA in healthy donors. About the study: Earlier work reported 90 million to 120 million unique TCR beta sequences from 150 million to 200 million T cells.

Study-wide findings and caveats: Later analysis demonstrated an association between a missense DCLRE1C variant and TCR beta V- and J-gene trimming.

PCR involved 60 Vbeta and 13 Jbeta primers. Libraries were prepared by immunoSEQ multiplex PCR; TCRdb keeps only in-frame clonotypes and omits some of them. Its clone listing holds about 55,000 clones. In regard to this clone: Its antigen is not identified.

V was clipped by 0 bases and J by 0 bases, with 7 bases between them. Germline V lookup: CDR1 SGDLS, CDR2 YYNGEE. This CDR3 is built from 15 residues. The sequencing input was PBMCs. This receptor was taken from a man aged 50-60 years in good health and CMV-seropositive. The chain is built from TRBV9 and TRBJ2-1, with a weak D call TRBD2 (5 bases). The CDR3 reads CASSVALASYNEQFF. Here the CDR3 DNA reads TGTGCCAGCAGCGTAGCTCTAGCCTCCTACAATGAGCAGTTCTTC.